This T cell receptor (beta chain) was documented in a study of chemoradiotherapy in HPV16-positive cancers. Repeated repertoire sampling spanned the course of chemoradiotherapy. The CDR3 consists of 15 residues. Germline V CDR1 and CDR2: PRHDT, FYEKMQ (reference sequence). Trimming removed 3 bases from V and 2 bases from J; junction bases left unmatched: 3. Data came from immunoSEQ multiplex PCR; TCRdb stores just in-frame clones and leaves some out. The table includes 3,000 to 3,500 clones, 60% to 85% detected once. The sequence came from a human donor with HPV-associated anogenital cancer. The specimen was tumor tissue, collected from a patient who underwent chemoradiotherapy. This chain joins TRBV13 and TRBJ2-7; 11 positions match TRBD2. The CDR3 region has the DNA TGTGCCAGCAGCTTGGGACTAGCGGAGACCTACGAGCAGTACTTC. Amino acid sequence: CASSLGLAETYEQYF.